This T cell receptor (beta chain) was retrieved from a study of T cell repertoires in cytomegalovirus infection. Overall study findings and caveats: Cumulative frequency (of public TCR beta family members) identified carriers of CMV plus the relevant HLA.

The CDR3 totals 12 residues. Trimming pared 7 bases from V and 4 bases from J, leaving 10 bases between. The germline gives CDR1 SNHLY, CDR2 FYNNEI. TCRdb re-called the reads with MiXCR, one entry per CDR3 protein. The sample has 700,000 to 950,000 distinct CDR3 sequences, around a third seen once. There are a few counts of this clonotype. What it recognizes is unknown. The genes are TRBV2 and TRBJ1-2, with a tentative D call TRBD1 (5 bases). The sample in question was cultured CD8+ T cells from PBMCs, obtained from culture after CMV antigen stimulation. The receptor was derived from a human donor in good health (CMV status not recorded). Some clones in this sample may be carry-over from other donors' samples. Here the CDR3 reads CASIQTAYGYTF. The CDR3 coding sequence is TGTGCCAGCATACAGACAGCCTATGGCTACACCTTC.